The T cell receptor (beta chain) described here comes from a study of shared clonotypes between healthy human individuals. Germline V CDR1 and CDR2: LGHNA, YSLEER. V lost 1 base, J lost 4 bases, and 14 bases lay in between. This CDR3 has 16 amino acids. Sequencing was performed with immunoSEQ multiplex PCR; in TCRdb, only in-frame clones are kept and a portion is missing. This sample has 2 million to 3 million clones, with roughly 93% found just once. This clone was counted a single time. This TCR came from a man younger than 35 in good health. Some clones in this sample may be carry-over from other donors' samples. The chain links TRBV4-3 to TRBJ2-1; D possibly matches TRBD1 or TRBD2 (5 bases each). The sample taken for sequencing was naive CD4+ T cells from PBMCs. Indicated subset: CD45RA+ positively selected. The CDR3 DNA reads as TGCGCCAGCAGCCAAGGGACCGGGACGGTATACAATGAGCAGTTCTTC. It codes for CASSQGTGTVYNEQFF.